One sample yielded the 32 T cell receptor beta chains listed below, sequenced in a study of cytomegalovirus exposure and HLA in healthy donors. Vbeta (60) and Jbeta (13) primers were used in the PCR. Sequencing used immunoSEQ multiplex PCR; TCRdb keeps in-frame clones, though not all of them. The profile covers roughly 150,000 clones, with around 75% appearing a single time and roughly 10% taken by the ten largest. Sequencing was performed on PBMCs. These receptors all stem from a man between 18 and 29 years old in good health and CMV-seropositive.

This clone was seen only a few times. V gene TRBV15 combines with J gene TRBJ2-3; no clear D gene. Looked up from germline, CDR1 is LNHNV and CDR2 is YYDKDF (reference sequence). CDR3 length equals 16 residues. With 0 bases removed from V and 1 base from J, the gap between germline ends came to 11 bases. CDR3 residues: CATSRDSGVGTDTQYF. As DNA, the CDR3 is TGTGCCACCAGCAGAGATAGTGGAGTTGGCACAGATACGCAGTATTTT.

This sequence joins TRBV11-2 and TRBJ2-4, with TRBD2 matching over 14 bases. Germline V gives CDR1 SGHAT, CDR2 FQNNGV. With 5 bases clipped from V and 3 bases from J, the junction kept 9 bases outside the gene matches. The CDR3 is made up of 18 amino acids. The CDR3 loop reads CASSPRLAGGPGKNIQYF. The CDR3 DNA follows: TGTGCCAGCAGCCCAAGACTAGCGGGAGGGCCCGGCAAAAACATTCAGTACTTC.

As to this clone: One junction end does not reproduce the germline sequence, and a read error may be involved. The same CDR3 is also encoded by other DNA sequences in this sample. This chain links TRBV6-5 with TRBJ2-5; 8 bases line up with TRBD1. The CDR3 is made up of 15 amino acids. The V gene's germline CDR1 is MNHEY and CDR2 SVGAGI. DNA for the CDR3: TGCGCCAGCAGTTACGCCAGGGGGCGTGCAGAGACCCAGTACTTC. It translates to CASSYARGRAETQYF.

The CDR3 here is CASSAGRDTEAFF. In DNA form, the CDR3 reads TGTGCCAGCTCGGCAGGGCGAGACACTGAAGCTTTCTTT. This chain connects TRBV18 to TRBJ1-1; D is possibly TRBD1 (5 bases). The CDR3 covers 13 residues. Germline V gene sequence: CDR1 KGHSH, CDR2 LQKENI. Trimming cost V 6 bases and J 3 bases, with 11 bases left between them.

The CDR3 sequence is CASRRTGSYEQYF. As DNA, the CDR3 is TGTGCCAGCAGAAGGACAGGTTCCTACGAGCAGTACTTC. The chain employs TRBV27 and TRBJ2-7, with TRBD1 matching over 7 bases. Germline V gene lookup returns CDR1 MNHEY and CDR2 SMNVEV (reference sequence). The CDR3 extends over 13 amino acids. The V gene end was trimmed by 6 bases and the J gene end by 1 base; junction bases not matched to a gene: 3.

The J gene is TRBJ2-2, the V gene TRBV7-9; 10 bases agree with TRBD1. Germline V gene lookup returns CDR1 SEHNR and CDR2 FQNEAQ (reference sequence). There are 16 residues in the CDR3. The junction had 5 bases not matched to a gene; V was cut back by 2 bases and J by 5 bases. CDR3 in DNA: TGTGCCAGCAGCTTAACGGGACAGGGGTTTACCGGGGAGCTGTTTTTT. Protein sequence: CASSLTGQGFTGELFF.

In DNA form, the CDR3 reads TGTGCCAGCAGCCGGCGCGGGGGTAACTATGGCTACACCTTC. Protein sequence: CASSRRGGNYGYTF. V and J are TRBV5-6 and TRBJ1-2; TRBD1 is a possible D gene (5 bases). CDR1 and CDR2 (germline): SGHDT, YYEEEE. The CDR3 is 14 residues long. V gave up 4 bases and J gave up 1 base, with 11 bases separating them. Together with reference TRBV5-6 and TRBJ1-2, the CDR3 gives the full variable domain: DAGVTQSPTHLIKTRGQQVTLRCSPKSGHDTVSWYQQALGQGPQFIFQYYEEEERQRGNFPDRFSGHQFPNYSSELNVNALLLGDSALYLCASSRRGGNYGYTFGSGTRLTVV.

J is TRBJ2-5 and V is TRBV10-3, with 10 bases fitting TRBD1. Trimming took 7 bases from V and 2 from J; bases not matched to a gene: 4. This CDR3 region has 14 residues. Germline V CDR1 and CDR2: ENHRY, SYGVKD. The chain's CDR3 is CAINGQGVQETQYF. In DNA form, the CDR3 reads TGTGCCATCAATGGACAGGGGGTGCAAGAGACCCAGTACTTC.

The V and J genes are TRBV4-1 and TRBJ2-1, with D possibly being TRBD1 (7 bases). The germline CDR1 and CDR2 sequences are MGHRA and YSYEKL. The V end lost 8 bases, the J end lost 2 bases, and 16 bases lay between the germline ends. CDR3 length equals 15 residues. In DNA form, the CDR3 reads TGCGCCAGCCGGTCGACAGGGAGGACCTACAATGAGCAGTTCTTC. It translates to CASRSTGRTYNEQFF.

In its sample, this clone was seen once. Mismatch with germline at one junction end may stem from a read error. The rearrangement links TRBV7-9 to TRBJ2-7, with TRBD1 identical over 9 bases. The germline CDR1 and CDR2 sequences are SEHNR and FQNEAQ (reference sequence). The CDR3 totals 14 residues. CDR3: CSSSYGTGMYEQYF. DNA for the CDR3: TGTTCCAGCAGCTACGGGACAGGGATGTACGAGCAGTACTTC.

The V call is TRBV19, the J call TRBJ2-1; D is perhaps TRBD1 (5 bases). Per the germline V gene, CDR1 is LNHDA and CDR2 is SQIVND (reference sequence). The CDR3 extends over 13 amino acids. With 4 bases removed from V and 7 bases from J, the gap between germline ends came to 11 bases. The DNA for the CDR3 is TGTGCCAGTAGTACCCCAACAGGAAATGAGCAGTTCTTC. Translation gives CASSTPTGNEQFF.

This sequence joins TRBV19 and TRBJ2-3, with a possible D match to TRBD1 (5 bases). Trimming left V 3 bases short and J 6 bases short, with 13 bases between. The V gene's germline CDR1 is LNHDA and CDR2 SQIVND (reference sequence). This CDR3 contains 14 residues. In DNA, the CDR3 is TGTGCCAGTAGTATGCTAGGGGCAACCGATACGCAGTATTTT. Protein sequence: CASSMLGATDTQYF.

The chain employs TRBV19 and TRBJ1-1; 7 bases agree with TRBD1. The V gene's germline CDR1 is LNHDA and CDR2 SQIVND (reference sequence). This CDR3 contains 13 residues. J gave up 1 base and V 5 bases, and 1 base lay outside the gene matches. CDR3 nucleotides: TGTGCCAGTAGTCCAGGGGGGAACACTGAAGCTTTCTTT. It translates to CASSPGGNTEAFF.

The rearrangement joins TRBV7-9 to TRBJ2-7; possibly TRBD2 for D (6 bases). The CDR3 runs 15 residues. Trimming took 5 bases from V and 5 from J, leaving 19 bases between them. CDR1 SEHNR and CDR2 FQNEAQ come from the germline V gene (reference sequence). The chain's CDR3 is CASSPGVPIGHEQYF. CDR3 coding DNA: TGTGCCAGCAGCCCGGGGGTGCCGATCGGGCACGAGCAGTACTTC.

The gene calls are TRBV19 and TRBJ2-5; 14 bases fit TRBD2. TRBJ2-7 explains the end of the DNA better; the J call may be wrong. Germline V gene data show CDR1 as LNHDA and CDR2 as SQIVND (reference sequence). The CDR3 has 17 amino acids. The CDR3 DNA is TGTGCCAGTAGTACCGGGACTAGCGGGAGAGGGAGTTACGAGCAGTACTTC. It codes for CASSTGTSGRGSYEQYF.

This chain uses TRBV9 with TRBJ2-3; maybe TRBD2 (5 bases). This CDR3 contains 16 residues. CDR1 and CDR2 (germline): SGDLS, YYNGEE. V lost 4 bases, J lost 5 bases, and 20 bases lay in between. CDR3 in amino acids: CASSTAVRSREDTQYF. CDR3 DNA sequence: TGTGCCAGCAGCACCGCGGTGCGGAGCCGGGAAGATACGCAGTATTTT.

This clone came up once. The CDR3: CASSLGGTFSYEQYF. The CDR3 DNA follows: TGTGCCAGCAGTCTAGGAGGGACCTTCTCCTACGAGCAGTACTTC. The chain links TRBV6-1 to TRBJ2-5; D perhaps matches TRBD2 (6 bases). Near its end, the DNA agrees better with TRBJ2-7, so the J call may be wrong. The CDR3 sequence is 15 residues long. CDR1 MNHNS and CDR2 SASEGT come from the germline V gene.

This clone came up a few times. V is TRBV7-9 and J is TRBJ1-1, with 9 bases lining up with TRBD1. CDR3 length: 13 residues. V gave up 7 bases and J gave up 9 bases; unmatched junction bases: 9. Germline V gene sequence: CDR1 SEHNR, CDR2 FQNEAQ (reference sequence). In DNA, the CDR3 is TGTGCCAGCACCGCCAGACAGGGGGAACAAGCTTTCTTT. It yields the protein CASTARQGEQAFF.

This clone has only a few counts. The gene calls are TRBV27 and TRBJ1-5; possible D gene TRBD1, 6 bases. Looked up from germline, CDR1 is MNHEY and CDR2 is SMNVEV (reference sequence). V was pared by 5 bases and J by 3 bases, with 17 bases between. This CDR3 is built from 16 residues. DNA for the CDR3: TGTGCCAGCAGTCCCCAGGAACGGGGGGCCAATCAGCCCCAGCATTTT. Translation: CASSPQERGANQPQHF.

This clone was counted once. The rearrangement links TRBV5-1 to TRBJ2-1, with D perhaps matching TRBD1 (5 bases). CDR1 SGHRS and CDR2 YFSETQ come from the germline V gene. Deletions cut 0 bases from V and 7 bases from J, with 11 bases between. This CDR3 contains 14 residues. CDR3 in amino acids: CASSLDGRVNEQFF. The CDR3, as DNA: TGCGCCAGCAGCTTGGATGGCAGGGTAAATGAGCAGTTCTTC.

This clone was recorded once. J is TRBJ2-7 and V is TRBV19, with TRBD1 identical over 7 bases. Germline CDR1 reads LNHDA; CDR2 reads SQIVND (reference sequence). The CDR3 length is 14 residues. V lost 5 bases and J lost 5; bases outside the gene matches: 9. CDR3 protein: CASSLRQGVDEQYF. CDR3 bases: TGTGCCAGTAGTCTCCGACAGGGCGTCGACGAGCAGTACTTC.

The chain carries TRBV5-1 and TRBJ2-3, with 7 nucleotides matching TRBD2. The CDR3 length is 16 residues. Germline CDR1 and CDR2: SGHRS and YFSETQ. After removal of 7 bases from V and 0 bases from J, the junction contained 11 bases not matched to a gene. CDR3 bases: TGCGCCAGCGGCCTCGCGTTTAGCGGGAGCACAGATACGCAGTATTTT. Its translation is CASGLAFSGSTDTQYF.

This chain joins TRBV5-6 and TRBJ1-1; 8 positions match TRBD1. The germline V gene encodes CDR1 SGHDT and CDR2 YYEEEE. V lost 1 base and J lost 1; bases outside the gene matches: 3. The CDR3 extends over 15 amino acids. The CDR3 DNA reads TGTGCCAGCAGCTTGCAGGGGGCCGAGAACACTGAAGCTTTCTTT. The encoded protein is CASSLQGAENTEAFF.

This chain uses TRBV28 with TRBJ2-7, with TRBD1 matching over 12 bases. The germline CDR1 and CDR2 sequences are MDHEN and SYDVKM. The CDR3 has 17 amino acids. With V trimmed by 3 bases and J by 0 bases, 6 bases remained unmatched. The CDR3 DNA sequence: TGTGCCAGCAGTTTCGCCGGGACAGGGGGCTCCTCCTACGAGCAGTACTTC. The encoded protein is CASSFAGTGGSSYEQYF. Full variable domain (rest looked up from reference TRBV28 and TRBJ2-7): DVKVTQSSRYLVKRTGEKVFLECVQDMDHENMFWYRQDPGLGLRLIYFSYDVKMKEKGDIPEGYSVSREKKERFSLILESASTNQTSMYLCASSFAGTGGSSYEQYFGPGTRLTVT.

The chain joins TRBV19 to TRBJ1-5; no firm D call. The CDR3 runs to 13 residues. Germline values: CDR1 LNHDA, CDR2 SQIVND (reference sequence). V was clipped by 1 base and J by 7 bases, with 8 bases between them. In nucleotides, the CDR3 is TGTGCCAGTAGTATAGGAAGTGAGCAGCCCCAGCATTTT. It yields the protein CASSIGSEQPQHF.

In this sample, this clone turned up once. The chain is built from TRBV7-9 and TRBJ1-1, with D tentatively TRBD1 (5 bases). This CDR3 has 13 amino acids. Germline values: CDR1 SEHNR, CDR2 FQNEAQ (reference sequence). V was pared by 2 bases and J by 4 bases, with 8 bases between. The chain's CDR3 is CASSLPQGTEAFF. CDR3 nucleotides: TGTGCCAGCAGCTTACCCCAGGGCACTGAAGCTTTCTTT. The entire variable domain, with the rest obtained from reference TRBV7-9 and TRBJ1-1, is as follows: DTGVSQNPRHKITKRGQNVTFRCDPISEHNRLYWYRQTLGQGPEFLTYFQNEAQLEKSRLLSDRFSAERPKGSFSTLEIQRTEQGDSAMYLCASSLPQGTEAFFGQGTRLTVV.

With respect to this clone: One junction end disagrees with the germline gene, perhaps due to a read error. V gene TRBV5-1 combines with J gene TRBJ1-2; 8 bases match TRBD1. The germline V gene has CDR1 SGHRS and CDR2 YFSETQ. The CDR3 loop spans 12 amino acids. CDR3 protein: CASSRGQEVQEF. In DNA form, the CDR3 reads TGCGCCAGCAGCAGGGGACAGGAGGTACAGGAGTTC. The variable domain in full, with the rest retrieved from reference TRBV5-1 and TRBJ1-2, is KAGVTQTPRYLIKTRGQQVTLSCSPISGHRSVSWYQQTPGQGLQFLFEYFSETQRNKGNFPGRFSGRQFSNSRSEMNVSTLELGDSALYLCASSRGQEVQEFGSGTRLTVV.

The genes are TRBV7-9 and TRBJ1-2; D may be TRBD1 (6 bases). This CDR3 region has 16 residues. Trimming shortened V by 4 bases and J by 7 bases, and 22 bases separated the two germline ends. Germline CDR1 and CDR2: SEHNR and FQNEAQ (reference sequence). CDR3 DNA: TGTGCCAGCAGCTCCTCGACATGGGGGGGCGCAGGTGGCTACACCTTC. Translating it yields CASSSSTWGGAGGYTF.

J is TRBJ2-2 and V is TRBV2; 9 bases fit TRBD2. V dropped 6 bases and J dropped 6; count of bases not matched to a gene: 8. The CDR3 loop spans 15 amino acids. Germline V gene data show CDR1 as SNHLY and CDR2 as FYNNEI. CDR3: CASRAGLAVAGELFF. In nucleotides, the CDR3 is TGTGCCAGCAGGGCGGGACTAGCTGTCGCCGGGGAGCTGTTTTTT. Full variable domain (remainder filled in from reference TRBV2 and TRBJ2-2): EPEVTQTPSHQVTQMGQEVILRCVPISNHLYFYWYRQILGQKVEFLVSFYNNEISEKSEIFDDQFSVERPDGSNFTLKIRSTKLEDSAMYFCASRAGLAVAGELFFGEGSRLTVL.

V is TRBV7-9 and J is TRBJ1-1; TRBD1 is a possible D gene (5 bases). In germline, CDR1 is SEHNR, CDR2 FQNEAQ (reference sequence). This CDR3 comprises 14 residues. V was shortened by 0 bases and J by 4 bases, with 9 bases between the two germline ends. The CDR3 is CASSLAQGGTEAFF. CDR3 DNA: TGTGCCAGCAGCTTAGCGCAGGGCGGCACTGAAGCTTTCTTT. Combining the CDR3 with reference TRBV7-9 and TRBJ1-1 gives the whole variable domain DTGVSQNPRHKITKRGQNVTFRCDPISEHNRLYWYRQTLGQGPEFLTYFQNEAQLEKSRLLSDRFSAERPKGSFSTLEIQRTEQGDSAMYLCASSLAQGGTEAFFGQGTRLTVV.

The chain joins TRBV2 to TRBJ1-5; D uncertain. CDR3 length equals 15 residues. V dropped 3 bases and J dropped 5 bases, with 14 bases sitting between them. CDR1 SNHLY and CDR2 FYNNEI come from the germline V gene. CDR3 in DNA: TGTGCCAGCAGTGATCCGGGAACTACTTATCAGCCCCAGCATTTT. This sequence encodes CASSDPGTTYQPQHF.

This rearrangement joins TRBV30 to TRBJ1-5, with D possibly TRBD1 on 5 matching bases. The CDR3 is 14 residues long. Per germline, CDR1 GTSNPN and CDR2 SVGIG (reference sequence). The V end was cut by 0 bases, the J end by 7 bases, with 13 bases between. The CDR3 is CAWSVRAGYQPQHF. The CDR3 bases are TGTGCCTGGAGTGTTAGGGCAGGGTACCAGCCCCAGCATTTT.